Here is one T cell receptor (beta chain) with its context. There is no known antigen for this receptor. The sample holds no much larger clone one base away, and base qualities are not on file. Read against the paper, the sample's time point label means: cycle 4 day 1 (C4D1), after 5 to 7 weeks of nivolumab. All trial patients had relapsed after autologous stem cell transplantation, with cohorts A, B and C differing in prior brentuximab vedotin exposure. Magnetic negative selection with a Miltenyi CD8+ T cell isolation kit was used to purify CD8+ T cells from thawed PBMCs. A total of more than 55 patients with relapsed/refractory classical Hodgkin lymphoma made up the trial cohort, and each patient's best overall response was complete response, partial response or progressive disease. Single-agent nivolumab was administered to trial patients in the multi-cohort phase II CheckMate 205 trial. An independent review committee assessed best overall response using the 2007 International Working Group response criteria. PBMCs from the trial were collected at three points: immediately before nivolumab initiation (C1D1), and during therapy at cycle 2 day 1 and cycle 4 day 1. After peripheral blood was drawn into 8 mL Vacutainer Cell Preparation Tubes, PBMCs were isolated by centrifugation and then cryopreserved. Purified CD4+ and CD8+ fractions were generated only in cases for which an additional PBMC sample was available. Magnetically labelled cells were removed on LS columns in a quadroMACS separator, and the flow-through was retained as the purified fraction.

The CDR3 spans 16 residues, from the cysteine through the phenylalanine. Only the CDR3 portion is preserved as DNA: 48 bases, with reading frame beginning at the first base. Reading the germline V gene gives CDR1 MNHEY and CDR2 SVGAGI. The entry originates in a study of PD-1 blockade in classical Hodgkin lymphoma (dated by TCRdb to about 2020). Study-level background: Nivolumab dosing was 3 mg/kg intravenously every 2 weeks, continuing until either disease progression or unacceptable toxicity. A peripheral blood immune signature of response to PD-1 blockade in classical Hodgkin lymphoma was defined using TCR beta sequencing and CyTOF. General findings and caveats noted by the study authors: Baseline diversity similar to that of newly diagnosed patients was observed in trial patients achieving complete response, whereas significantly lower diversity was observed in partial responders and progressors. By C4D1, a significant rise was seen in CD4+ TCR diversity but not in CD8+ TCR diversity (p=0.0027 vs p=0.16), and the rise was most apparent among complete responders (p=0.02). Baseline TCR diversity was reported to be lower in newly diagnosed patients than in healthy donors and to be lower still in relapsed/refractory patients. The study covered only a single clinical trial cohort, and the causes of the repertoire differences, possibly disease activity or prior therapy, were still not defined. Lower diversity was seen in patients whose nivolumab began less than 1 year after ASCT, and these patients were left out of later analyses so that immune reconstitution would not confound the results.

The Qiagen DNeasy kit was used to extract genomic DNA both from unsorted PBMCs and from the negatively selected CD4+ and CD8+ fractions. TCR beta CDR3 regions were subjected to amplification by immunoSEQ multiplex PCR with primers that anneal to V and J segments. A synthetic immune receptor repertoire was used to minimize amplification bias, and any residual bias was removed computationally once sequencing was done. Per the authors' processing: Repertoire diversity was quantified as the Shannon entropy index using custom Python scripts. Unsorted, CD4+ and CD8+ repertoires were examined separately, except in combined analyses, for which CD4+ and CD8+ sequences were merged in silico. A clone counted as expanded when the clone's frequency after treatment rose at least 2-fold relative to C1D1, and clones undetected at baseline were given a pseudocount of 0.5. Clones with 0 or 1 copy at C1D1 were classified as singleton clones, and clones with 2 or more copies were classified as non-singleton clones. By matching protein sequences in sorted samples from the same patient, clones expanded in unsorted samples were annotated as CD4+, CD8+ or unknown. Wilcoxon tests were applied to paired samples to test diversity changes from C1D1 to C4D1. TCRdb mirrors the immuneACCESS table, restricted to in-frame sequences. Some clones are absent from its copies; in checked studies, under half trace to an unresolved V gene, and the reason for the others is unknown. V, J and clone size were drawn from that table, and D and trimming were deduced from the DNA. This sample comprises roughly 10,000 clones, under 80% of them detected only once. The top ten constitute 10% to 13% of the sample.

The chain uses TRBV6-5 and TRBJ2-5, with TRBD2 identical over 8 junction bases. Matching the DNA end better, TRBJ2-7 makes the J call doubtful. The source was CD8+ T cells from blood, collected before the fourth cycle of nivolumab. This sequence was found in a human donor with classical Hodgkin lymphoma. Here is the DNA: TGTGCCAGCAGTTACTCATCAGCGGGGGACTCCTACGAGCAGTACTTC. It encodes CASSYSSAGDSYEQYF.